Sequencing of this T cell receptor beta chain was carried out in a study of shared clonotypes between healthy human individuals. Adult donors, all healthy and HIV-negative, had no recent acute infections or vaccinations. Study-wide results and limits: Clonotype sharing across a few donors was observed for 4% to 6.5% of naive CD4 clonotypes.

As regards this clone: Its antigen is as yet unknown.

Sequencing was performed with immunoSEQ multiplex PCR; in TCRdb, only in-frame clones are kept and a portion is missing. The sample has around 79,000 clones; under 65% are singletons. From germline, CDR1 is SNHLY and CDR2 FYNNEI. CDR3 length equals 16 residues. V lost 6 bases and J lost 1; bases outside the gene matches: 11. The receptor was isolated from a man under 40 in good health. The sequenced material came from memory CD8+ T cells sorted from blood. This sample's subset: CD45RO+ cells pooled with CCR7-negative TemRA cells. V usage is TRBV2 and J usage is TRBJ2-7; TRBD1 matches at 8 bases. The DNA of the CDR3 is TGTGCCAGCAGAAGAGCCCCAGGGGGCCGGTCCTACGAGCAGTACTTC. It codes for CASRRAPGGRSYEQYF.